These 3 T cell receptor beta chains share one sample of origin, sequenced in a study of T cell repertoires in cytomegalovirus infection. A single record per CDR3 protein comes from TCRdb applying MiXCR to the reads. This table has about 770,000 distinct CDR3 sequences, about 28% appearing once. These TCRs' antigens remain unknown. This specimen consisted of cultured CD8+ T cells from PBMCs, obtained from culture after CMV antigen stimulation. The source of these receptors is a human donor in good health (CMV status not recorded). Some clones in this sample may be carry-over from other donors' samples.

This rearrangement joins TRBV5-5 to TRBJ1-6; D might be TRBD1 (5 bases). V lost 1 base to trimming and J lost 2 bases, with 13 bases between them. The CDR3 has 17 residues. Germline V gene data show CDR1 as SGHKS and CDR2 as YYEKEE (reference sequence). CDR3 residues: CASSLFREVPYNSPLHF. The CDR3 DNA reads TGTGCCAGCAGCTTGTTCAGGGAAGTCCCCTATAATTCACCCCTCCACTTT.

A few counts support this clonotype. The chain has TRBV10-2 and TRBJ2-2; D is possibly TRBD2 (5 bases). Trimming cost V 2 bases and J 2 bases, with 15 bases left between them. This CDR3 is built from 17 residues. Germline assignment: CDR1 WSHSY and CDR2 SAAADI. CDR3 residues: CASSERGGYLNTGELFF. The CDR3 region has the DNA TGCGCCAGCAGTGAGAGAGGCGGGTACCTTAACACCGGGGAGCTGTTTTTT.

In its sample, this clonotype was seen many times. This chain joins TRBV7-6 and TRBJ2-7; 9 nucleotides match TRBD2. V dropped 6 bases and J dropped 1; count of bases not matched to a gene: 7. Germline CDR1 reads SGHVS; CDR2 reads FNYEAQ. The CDR3 consists of 15 residues. DNA for the CDR3: TGTGCCAGCAGATCCCTAGCGGGGCCTTCCTACGAGCAGTACTTC. This gives the protein CASRSLAGPSYEQYF. Filled out from reference TRBV7-6 and TRBJ2-7, the complete variable domain reads GAGVSQSPRYKVTKRGQDVALRCDPISGHVSLYWYRQALGQGPEFLTYFNYEAQQDKSGLPNDRFSAERPEGSISTLTIQRTEQRDSAMYRCASRSLAGPSYEQYFGPGTRLTVT.